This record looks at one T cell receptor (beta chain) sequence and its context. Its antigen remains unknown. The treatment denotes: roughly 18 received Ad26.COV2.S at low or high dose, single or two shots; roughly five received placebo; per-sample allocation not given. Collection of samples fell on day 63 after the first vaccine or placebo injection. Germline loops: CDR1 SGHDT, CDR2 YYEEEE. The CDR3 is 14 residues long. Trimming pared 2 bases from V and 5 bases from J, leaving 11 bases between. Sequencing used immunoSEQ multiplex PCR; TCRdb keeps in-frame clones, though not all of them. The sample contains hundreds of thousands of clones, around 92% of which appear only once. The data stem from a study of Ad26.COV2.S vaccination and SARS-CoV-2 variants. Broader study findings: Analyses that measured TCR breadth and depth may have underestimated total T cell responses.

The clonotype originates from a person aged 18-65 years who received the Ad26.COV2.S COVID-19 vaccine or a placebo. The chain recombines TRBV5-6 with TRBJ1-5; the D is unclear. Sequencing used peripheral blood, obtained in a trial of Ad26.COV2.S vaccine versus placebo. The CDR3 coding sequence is TGTGCCAGCAGCTTTTGGGGTAGGGATCAGCCCCAGCATTTT. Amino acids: CASSFWGRDQPQHF.